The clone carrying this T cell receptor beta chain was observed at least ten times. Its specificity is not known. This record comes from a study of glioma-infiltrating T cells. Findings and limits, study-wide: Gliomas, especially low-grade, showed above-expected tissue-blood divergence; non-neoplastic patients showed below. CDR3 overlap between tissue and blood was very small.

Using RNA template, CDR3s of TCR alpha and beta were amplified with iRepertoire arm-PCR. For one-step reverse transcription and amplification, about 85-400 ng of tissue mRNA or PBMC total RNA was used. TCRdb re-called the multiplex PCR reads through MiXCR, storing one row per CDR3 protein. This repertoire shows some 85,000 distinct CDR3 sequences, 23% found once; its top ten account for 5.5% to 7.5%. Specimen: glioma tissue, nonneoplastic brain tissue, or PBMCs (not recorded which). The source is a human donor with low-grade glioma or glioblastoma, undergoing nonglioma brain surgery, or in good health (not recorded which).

The CDR3 DNA follows: TGTGCCAGCAGTTATACGGACGGACTGCAGCCCCAGCATTTT. Protein sequence: CASSYTDGLQPQHF. The chain uses TRBV2 and TRBJ1-5; D uncertain. Per germline, CDR1 SNHLY and CDR2 FYNNEI. The CDR3 consists of 14 residues. The V gene lost 5 bases and the J gene lost 7 bases, with 15 bases spanning the gap.